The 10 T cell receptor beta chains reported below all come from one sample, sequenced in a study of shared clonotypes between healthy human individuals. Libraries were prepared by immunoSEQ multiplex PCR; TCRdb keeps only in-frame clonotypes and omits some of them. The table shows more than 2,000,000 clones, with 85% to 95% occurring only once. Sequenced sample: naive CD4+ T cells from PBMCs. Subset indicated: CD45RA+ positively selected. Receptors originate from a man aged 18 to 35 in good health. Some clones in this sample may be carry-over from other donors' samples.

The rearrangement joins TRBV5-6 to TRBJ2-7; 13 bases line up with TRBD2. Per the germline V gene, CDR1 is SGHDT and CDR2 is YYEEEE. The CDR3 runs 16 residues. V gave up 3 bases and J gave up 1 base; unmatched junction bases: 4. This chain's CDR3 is CASSSTSGRVSYEQYF. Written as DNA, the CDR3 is TGTGCCAGCAGCTCAACTAGCGGGAGGGTTTCCTACGAGCAGTACTTC.

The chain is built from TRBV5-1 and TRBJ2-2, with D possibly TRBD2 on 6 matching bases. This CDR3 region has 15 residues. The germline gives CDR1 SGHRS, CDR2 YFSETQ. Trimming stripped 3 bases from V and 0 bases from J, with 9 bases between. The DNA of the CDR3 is TGCGCCAGCAGCTCGGGGGACGCGAACACCGGGGAGCTGTTTTTT. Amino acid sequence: CASSSGDANTGELFF.

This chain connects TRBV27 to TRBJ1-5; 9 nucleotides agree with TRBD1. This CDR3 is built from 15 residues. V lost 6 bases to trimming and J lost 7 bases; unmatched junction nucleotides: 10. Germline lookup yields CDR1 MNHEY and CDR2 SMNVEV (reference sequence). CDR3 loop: CASSGTGQGRQPQHF. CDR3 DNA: TGTGCCAGCAGCGGAACAGGACAGGGGAGACAGCCCCAGCATTTT.

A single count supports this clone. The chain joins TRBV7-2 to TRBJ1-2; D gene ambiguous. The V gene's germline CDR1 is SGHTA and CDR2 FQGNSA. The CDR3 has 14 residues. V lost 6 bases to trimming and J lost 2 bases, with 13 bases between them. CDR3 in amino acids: CASSREFSNYGYTF. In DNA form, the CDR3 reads TGTGCCAGCAGTCGGGAATTTTCGAACTATGGCTACACCTTC.

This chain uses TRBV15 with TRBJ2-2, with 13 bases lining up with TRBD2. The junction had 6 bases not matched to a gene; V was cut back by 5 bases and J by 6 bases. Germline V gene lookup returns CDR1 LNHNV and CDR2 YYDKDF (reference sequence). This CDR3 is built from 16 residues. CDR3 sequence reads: CATSPRLAGGSGELFF. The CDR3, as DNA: TGTGCCACCAGCCCGCGACTAGCGGGAGGCTCCGGGGAGCTGTTTTTT.

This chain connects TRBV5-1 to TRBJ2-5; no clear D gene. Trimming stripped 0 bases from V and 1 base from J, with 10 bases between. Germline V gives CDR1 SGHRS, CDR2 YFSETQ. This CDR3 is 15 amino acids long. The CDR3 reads CASSLVLESQETQYF. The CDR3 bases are TGCGCCAGCAGCTTGGTGCTGGAGAGCCAAGAGACCCAGTACTTC.

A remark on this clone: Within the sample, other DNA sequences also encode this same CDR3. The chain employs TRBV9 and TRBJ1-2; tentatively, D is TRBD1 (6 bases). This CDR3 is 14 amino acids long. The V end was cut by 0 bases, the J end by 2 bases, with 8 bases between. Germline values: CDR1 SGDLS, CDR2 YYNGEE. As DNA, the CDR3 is TGTGCCAGCAGCGTAGCAGGGGCAAACTATGGCTACACCTTC. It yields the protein CASSVAGANYGYTF. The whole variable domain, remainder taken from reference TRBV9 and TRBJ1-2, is DSGVTQTPKHLITATGQRVTLRCSPRSGDLSVYWYQQSLDQGLQFLIQYYNGEERAKGNILERFSAQQFPDLHSELNLSSLELGDSALYFCASSVAGANYGYTFGSGTRLTVV.

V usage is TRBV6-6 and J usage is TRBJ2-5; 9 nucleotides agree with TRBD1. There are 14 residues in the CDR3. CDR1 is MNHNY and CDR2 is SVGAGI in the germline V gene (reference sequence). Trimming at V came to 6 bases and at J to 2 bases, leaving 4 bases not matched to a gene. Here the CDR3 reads CASRLGTGQETQYF. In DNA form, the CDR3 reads TGTGCCAGCAGGCTGGGGACAGGGCAAGAGACCCAGTACTTC.

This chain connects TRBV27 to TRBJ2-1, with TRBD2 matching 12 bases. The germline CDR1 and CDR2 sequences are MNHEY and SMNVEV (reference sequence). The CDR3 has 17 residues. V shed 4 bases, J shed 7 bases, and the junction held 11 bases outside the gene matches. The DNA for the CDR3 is TGTGCCAGCAGTTCTTATGGCCTAGCGGGAGGGGGGAATGAGCAGTTCTTC. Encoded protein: CASSSYGLAGGGNEQFF.

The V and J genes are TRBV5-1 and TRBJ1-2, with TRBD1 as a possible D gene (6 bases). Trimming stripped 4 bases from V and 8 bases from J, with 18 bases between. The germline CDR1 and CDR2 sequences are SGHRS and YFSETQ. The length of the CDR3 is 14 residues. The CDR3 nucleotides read TGCGCCAGCAGCACCCAGGGGCCCCCGGGGGGCTACACCTTC. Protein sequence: CASSTQGPPGGYTF.